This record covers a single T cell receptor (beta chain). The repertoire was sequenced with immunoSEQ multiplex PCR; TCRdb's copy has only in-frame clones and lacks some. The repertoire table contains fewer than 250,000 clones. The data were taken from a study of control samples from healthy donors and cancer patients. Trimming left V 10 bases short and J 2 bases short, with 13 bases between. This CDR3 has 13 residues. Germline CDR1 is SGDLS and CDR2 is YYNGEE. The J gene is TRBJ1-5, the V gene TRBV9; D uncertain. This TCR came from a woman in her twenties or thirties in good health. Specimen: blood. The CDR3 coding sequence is TGTGCCTCGGGGAGGAGTGGCAATCAGCCCCAGCATTTT. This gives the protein CASGRSGNQPQHF.